One and the same sample provided the 11 T cell receptor beta chains below, sequenced in a study of blood T cell repertoires in COVID-19. Assay used: immunoSEQ multiplex PCR; TCRdb lists only in-frame clones, some missing. Of roughly 250,000 clones in the sample, 86% were seen once. Sequencing was performed on peripheral blood. The receptors here all came from a woman aged 30 to 39 with COVID-19, enrolled during active disease.

This chain connects TRBV2 to TRBJ2-3; weak D call: TRBD1 (6 bases). The CDR3 consists of 15 residues. Germline V gene lookup returns CDR1 SNHLY and CDR2 FYNNEI. Trimming took 8 bases from V and 4 from J, leaving 19 bases between them. The CDR3 reads CASLSRGSWADTQYF. Here the CDR3 DNA reads TGTGCCAGCCTCTCAAGGGGGAGTTGGGCAGATACGCAGTATTTT.

The chain recombines TRBV27 with TRBJ2-1; 7 bases match TRBD2. V dropped 4 bases and J dropped 3; count of bases not matched to a gene: 3. Germline values: CDR1 MNHEY, CDR2 SMNVEV (reference sequence). This CDR3 has 14 residues. CDR3 sequence (DNA): TGTGCCAGCAGTTCCCGGGGGGACTACAATGAGCAGTTCTTC. Translated, it gives CASSSRGDYNEQFF.

The chain employs TRBV12-3 or TRBV12-4 and TRBJ2-7; D possibly corresponds to TRBD1 (5 bases). The CDR3 is 13 residues long. V was pared by 3 bases and J by 9 bases, with 15 bases between. Here the CDR3 reads CASSLGRSFGQYF. CDR3 DNA sequence: TGTGCCAGCAGTTTGGGGCGCAGTTTTGGGCAGTACTTC.

The chain is built from TRBV25-1 and TRBJ2-1; a weak D match, TRBD2 (5 bases). Trimming removed 4 bases from V and 8 bases from J, with 12 bases in between. The germline CDR1 and CDR2 sequences are MGHDK and SYGVNS. The CDR3 has 13 amino acids. CDR3 residues: CASSGGYFDEQFF. The CDR3 DNA follows: TGTGCCAGCAGTGGAGGGTATTTCGATGAGCAGTTCTTC. Supplemented by reference TRBV25-1 and TRBJ2-1, the full variable domain reads EADIYQTPRYLVIGTGKKITLECSQTMGHDKMYWYQQDPGMELHLIHYSYGVNSTEKGDLSSESTVSRIRTEHFPLTLESARPSHTSQYLCASSGGYFDEQFFGPGTRLTVL.

This clone turned up a few times. This chain connects TRBV6-5 to TRBJ1-1; possible D gene TRBD1, 5 bases. The CDR3 is 16 residues long. The V end lost 4 bases, the J end lost 0 bases, and 15 bases lay between the germline ends. Germline loops: CDR1 MNHEY, CDR2 SVGAGI. The CDR3 DNA follows: TGTGCCAGCAGTTCTCAGGGTGGGGTCATGAACACTGAAGCTTTCTTT. This gives the protein CASSSQGGVMNTEAFF.

A single count supports this clone. The chain carries TRBV1 and TRBJ1-5; the table assigns TRBD1, which was not confirmed against the DNA. TRBV1 is a pseudogene. The CDR3 runs 16 residues. As DNA, the CDR3 is TGCACCAGCAGCCACAGACGGGACAGCCAGCCCCCGTCCCAGCATTTT. Amino acids: CTSSHRRDSQPPSQHF.

The rearrangement links TRBV10-3 to TRBJ2-4, with 7 bases matching TRBD1. Germline values: CDR1 ENHRY, CDR2 SYGVKD. The V and J ends lost 3 bases and 5 bases, in that order; junction bases with no gene match: 4. CDR3 length: 14 amino acids. CDR3 residues: CAISDGTAQNIQYF. CDR3 nucleotide sequence: TGTGCCATCAGTGACGGGACAGCACAAAACATTCAGTACTTC.

V gene TRBV6-5 combines with J gene TRBJ1-6; D is perhaps TRBD1 (5 bases). Looked up from germline, CDR1 is MNHEY and CDR2 is SVGAGI. This CDR3 is 14 amino acids long. Trimming removed 4 bases from V and 7 bases from J, with 11 bases in between. CDR3 coding DNA: TGTGCCAGCAGTTCGGTGGCAGGGAATTCACCCCTCCACTTT. Translation gives CASSSVAGNSPLHF.

This rearrangement joins TRBV5-1 to TRBJ1-1; perhaps TRBD1 as D (6 bases). Trimming removed 0 bases at V and 10 bases at J, with 13 bases between. This CDR3 contains 13 residues. In germline, CDR1 is SGHRS, CDR2 YFSETQ. The CDR3 DNA is TGCGCCAGCAGCTTGGACAACAGGGCCGCAGCTTTCTTT. This encodes CASSLDNRAAAFF.

The chain has TRBV19 and TRBJ2-1; 7 bases are a match to TRBD2. This CDR3 comprises 13 residues. V was pared by 1 base and J by 6 bases, with 0 bases of the junction left unmatched. In germline, CDR1 is LNHDA, CDR2 SQIVND (reference sequence). CDR3 DNA sequence: TGTGCCAGTAGTATAGGGACTAGCAATGAGCAGTTCTTC. Translated, it gives CASSIGTSNEQFF.

Only one count was recorded for this clone. The chain has TRBV30 and TRBJ1-1; 9 bases are a match to TRBD1. CDR3 size: 15 residues. CDR1 is GTSNPN and CDR2 is SVGIG in the germline V gene (reference sequence). V trimming: 3 bases; J trimming: 10 bases; junction bases outside the gene matches: 15. The CDR3 spells CAWRVGTGRTGRAFF. DNA for the CDR3: TGTGCCTGGAGGGTCGGGACAGGGAGGACGGGTAGAGCTTTCTTT.